This T cell receptor beta chain stems from a study of blood T cell repertoires in COVID-19. The repertoire was sequenced with immunoSEQ multiplex PCR; TCRdb's copy has only in-frame clones and lacks some. The table includes hundreds of thousands of clones, roughly nine tenths detected once. V lost 0 bases, J lost 9 bases, and 4 bases stayed unmatched. This CDR3 region has 13 residues. CDR1 is SGHRS and CDR2 is YFSETQ in the germline V gene. The sample consisted of PBMCs or T cells enriched from blood (not recorded which). The source of this sequence is a man aged 30 to 45 who had recovered from COVID-19. The chain joins TRBV5-1 to TRBJ1-2, with 8 bases fitting TRBD1. The CDR3 DNA follows: TGCGCCAGCAGCTTGGTGGCAGGGGGCAGCTACACCTTC. It translates to CASSLVAGGSYTF.